In this sample, the clone carrying this T cell receptor beta chain turned up a few times. Its antigen is unidentified. The sample comes from a study of CD8 T cells in ankylosing spondylitis. Study-wide results and caveats: It appeared that ankylosing spondylitis blood was characterized by a TCR beta motif of 8 or 9 highly homologous variants.

Quantitative 5'-RACE with molecular barcodes generated TCR beta libraries. One entry per CDR3 protein results from TCRdb running MiXCR on the 5' RACE reads. The sample gives a few hundred thousand distinct CDR3 sequences, 20% of which show up once; about 8.2% is in the top ten. Trimming shortened V by 0 bases and J by 3 bases, and 15 bases separated the two germline ends. The CDR3 is 16 amino acids. Germline V gives CDR1 SGHRS, CDR2 YFSETQ. This sequence was found in a male donor with ankylosing spondylitis or in good health (not recorded which). The rearrangement joins TRBV5-1 to TRBJ1-1, with a weak D call TRBD1 (5 bases). Sequencing input: blood, either unsorted or a sorted T cell fraction (not recorded which). Here the CDR3 DNA reads TGCGCCAGCAGCTTGGGCTCGGGGGATGGGGACACTGAAGCTTTCTTT. Amino acid sequence: CASSLGSGDGDTEAFF.